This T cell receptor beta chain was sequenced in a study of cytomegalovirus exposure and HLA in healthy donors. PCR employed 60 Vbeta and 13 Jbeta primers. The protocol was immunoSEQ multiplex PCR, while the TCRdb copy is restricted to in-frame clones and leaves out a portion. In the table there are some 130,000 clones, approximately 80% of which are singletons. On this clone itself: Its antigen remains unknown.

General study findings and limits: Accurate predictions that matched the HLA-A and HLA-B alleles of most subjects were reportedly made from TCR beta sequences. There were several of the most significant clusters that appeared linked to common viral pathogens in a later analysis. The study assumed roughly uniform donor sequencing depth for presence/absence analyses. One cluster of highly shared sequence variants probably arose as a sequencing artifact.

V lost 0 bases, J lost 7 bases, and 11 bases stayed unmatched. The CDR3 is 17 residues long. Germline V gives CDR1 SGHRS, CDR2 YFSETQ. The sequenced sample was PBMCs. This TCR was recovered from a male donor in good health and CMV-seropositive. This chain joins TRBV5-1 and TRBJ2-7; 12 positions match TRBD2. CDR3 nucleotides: TGCGCCAGCAGCTTGGGACTAGCGGGAGCGATTAAGTGGGAGCAGTACTTC. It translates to CASSLGLAGAIKWEQYF.